One and the same sample provided the 21 T cell receptor beta chains below, sequenced in a study of T cell repertoires in cytomegalovirus infection. MiXCR was run by TCRdb on the reads, yielding one entry per CDR3 protein. This sample yields about 400,000 distinct CDR3 sequences, of which about a sixth are seen a single time; 8.7% belongs to the top ten. Sequencing was done on a sample of PBMCs. The receptors were sampled from a human donor in good health (CMV status not recorded). Some clones in this sample may be carry-over from other donors' samples.

The sample holds a few counts of this clonotype. The V call is TRBV7-2, the J call TRBJ2-7; D unclear. V lost 10 bases and J lost 6, with 19 bases in between. The CDR3 runs to 13 residues. The germline CDR1 and CDR2 sequences are SGHTA and FQGNSA. The CDR3 nucleotides are TGTGCCACCACAAGGCGGCCCCAAGGCGAGCAGTACTTC. This codes for CATTRRPQGEQYF.

This clonotype was seen only a few times. The chain links TRBV24-1 to TRBJ2-1, with unresolved D. Germline V gene lookup returns CDR1 KGHDR and CDR2 SFDVKD. Trimming removed 7 bases from V and 8 bases from J, with 14 bases in between. The CDR3 consists of 13 residues. The CDR3 here is CATSDNWADEQFF. The CDR3, as DNA: TGTGCCACCAGCGATAATTGGGCCGATGAGCAGTTCTTC.

This clonotype occurred a few times. The chain uses TRBV20-1 and TRBJ2-5, with TRBD1 as a possible D gene (6 bases). This CDR3 contains 13 residues. The V end lost 0 bases, the J end lost 3 bases, and 8 bases lay between the germline ends. Germline V gene data show CDR1 as DFQATT and CDR2 as SNEGSKA (reference sequence). This chain's CDR3 is CSARDSGEETQYF. DNA for the CDR3: TGCAGTGCTAGAGATTCAGGGGAAGAGACCCAGTACTTC.

In its sample, this clonotype was seen many times. The chain recombines TRBV7-9 with TRBJ2-3, with 7 bases fitting TRBD1. J gave up 2 bases and V 5 bases, and 7 bases lay outside the gene matches. This CDR3 is 15 amino acids long. CDR1 and CDR2 from the germline V gene are SEHNR and FQNEAQ (reference sequence). In DNA form, the CDR3 reads TGTGCCAGCAGCCCGAGGACAGGAGACACAGATACGCAGTATTTT. This sequence encodes CASSPRTGDTDTQYF. The variable domain in full, completed from reference TRBV7-9 and TRBJ2-3, reads DTGVSQNPRHKITKRGQNVTFRCDPISEHNRLYWYRQTLGQGPEFLTYFQNEAQLEKSRLLSDRFSAERPKGSFSTLEIQRTEQGDSAMYLCASSPRTGDTDTQYFGPGTRLTVL.

This clonotype was seen a handful of times. V gene TRBV12-3 or TRBV12-4 combines with J gene TRBJ2-3, with D perhaps TRBD2 (5 bases). Trimming shortened V by 3 bases and J by 4 bases, and 20 bases separated the two germline ends. The CDR3 loop spans 17 amino acids. CDR3 sequence: CASSLWRPWRVPDTQYF. The CDR3, as DNA: TGTGCCAGCAGTTTGTGGAGACCGTGGCGGGTCCCAGATACGCAGTATTTT.

This chain connects TRBV11-2 to TRBJ1-1; 7 bases map to TRBD1. The V gene's germline CDR1 is SGHAT and CDR2 FQNNGV. V was pared by 5 bases and J by 12 bases, with 12 bases of the junction left unmatched. The CDR3 runs to 13 residues. CDR3 region: CASSRMTGTLPFF. The CDR3 coding sequence is TGTGCCAGCAGCCGGATGACAGGGACGTTGCCTTTCTTT.

The chain is built from TRBV4-1 and TRBJ2-7, with TRBD1 as a possible D gene (7 bases). The CDR3 length is 16 residues. In germline, CDR1 is MGHRA, CDR2 YSYEKL. V shed 2 bases and J shed 2 bases, with 16 bases lying between them. DNA of the CDR3: TGCGCCAGCAGCCAACCTGGAGGGGACAGTGCCTACGAGCAGTACTTC. Amino acid sequence: CASSQPGGDSAYEQYF.

The chain couples TRBV27 to TRBJ2-1; 9 nucleotides align to TRBD2. With 0 bases clipped from V and 3 bases from J, the junction kept 0 bases outside the gene matches. The CDR3 runs 15 residues. The V gene's germline CDR1 is MNHEY and CDR2 SMNVEV (reference sequence). CDR3 sequence: CASSLSTSGYNEQFF. CDR3 coding DNA: TGTGCCAGCAGTTTATCGACTAGCGGCTACAATGAGCAGTTCTTC.

This clonotype was counted a few times. This chain joins TRBV27 and TRBJ2-5; 9 nucleotides agree with TRBD2. With 2 bases clipped from V and 5 bases from J, the junction kept 12 bases outside the gene matches. The CDR3 totals 17 residues. CDR1 and CDR2 (germline): MNHEY, SMNVEV (reference sequence). The CDR3 loop is CASSLLSLAGSRETQYF. For the CDR3, the DNA is TGTGCCAGCAGTTTACTCTCGCTAGCGGGGAGTCGGGAGACCCAGTACTTC.

This clonotype was recorded at least ten times. V usage is TRBV12-3 or TRBV12-4 and J usage is TRBJ2-3; 7 nucleotides agree with TRBD1. This CDR3 is 14 amino acids long. With V trimmed by 10 bases and J by 5 bases, 12 bases remained unmatched. This CDR3 reads CATAHRGREDTQYF. DNA for the CDR3: TGTGCCACCGCACACAGGGGTCGGGAAGATACGCAGTATTTT.

The V gene is TRBV5-1, the J gene TRBJ2-7; 11 bases match TRBD2. CDR1 SGHRS and CDR2 YFSETQ come from the germline V gene. CDR3 length: 13 residues. V was clipped by 3 bases and J by 7 bases; unmatched bases: 3. The CDR3 coding sequence is TGCGCCAGCAGCTCACTAGCGGGAGATGAGCAGTACTTC. Translation gives CASSSLAGDEQYF. Based on the CDR3 plus reference TRBV5-1 and TRBJ2-7, the full variable domain is KAGVTQTPRYLIKTRGQQVTLSCSPISGHRSVSWYQQTPGQGLQFLFEYFSETQRNKGNFPGRFSGRQFSNSRSEMNVSTLELGDSALYLCASSSLAGDEQYFGPGTRLTVT.

This clonotype has just a few counts. The CDR3 DNA reads TGTGCCAGCAGTTATTATGGAGGGCCGACCGGGGAGCTGTTTTTT. Amino acids: CASSYYGGPTGELFF. The chain recombines TRBV6-2 or TRBV6-3 with TRBJ2-2; weak D call: TRBD2 (6 bases). Per germline, CDR1 MNHEY and CDR2 SVGEGT. The germline V and J ends were trimmed by 3 bases and 5 bases, with 13 bases remaining between them. This CDR3 region has 15 residues.

The chain combines TRBV10-3 with TRBJ2-1; D is uncertain. Trimming shortened V by 6 bases and J by 9 bases, and 18 bases separated the two germline ends. The CDR3 loop spans 14 amino acids. Germline lookup yields CDR1 ENHRY and CDR2 SYGVKD. CDR3 residues: CAISTDWARGEQFF. The CDR3 DNA reads as TGTGCCATCAGCACAGATTGGGCCAGAGGTGAGCAGTTCTTC.

This clonotype was recorded many times. The rearrangement links TRBV7-2 to TRBJ1-2; D is uncertain. Germline V lookup: CDR1 SGHTA, CDR2 FQGNSA. The CDR3 is 14 residues long. The V end was cut by 1 base, the J end by 2 bases, with 8 bases between. CDR3 nucleotide sequence: TGTGCCAGCAGCTTAGATCCGACAAACTATGGCTACACCTTC. Translated: CASSLDPTNYGYTF.

A word on this clonotype: In this CDR3 the conserved last residue, phenylalanine or tryptophan, is missing, so a read error is likely. No DNA is shown, since the ends of the CDR3 on it are uncertain; the CDR3 is the one TCRdb lists. The chain links TRBV7-9 to TRBJ2-7. The length of the CDR3 is 15 amino acids, counting both ends. In germline, CDR1 is SEHNR, CDR2 FQNEAQ (reference sequence). The CDR3 loop reads CASSLASLASYEQYL.

The V gene is TRBV12-3 or TRBV12-4, the J gene TRBJ1-1; no clear D gene. Deletions cut 1 base from V and 1 base from J, with 10 bases between. This CDR3 is 15 amino acids long. CDR3 amino acids: CASSLETGPNTEAFF. For the CDR3, the DNA is TGTGCCAGCAGTTTAGAGACGGGCCCGAACACTGAAGCTTTCTTT.

In its sample, this clonotype was seen once. Given a much more abundant clone one base away, this may be a read error. This chain uses TRBV7-6 with TRBJ2-5; 11 positions agree with TRBD2. Germline lookup yields CDR1 SGHVS and CDR2 FNYEAQ. The CDR3 has 14 residues. V trimming: 4 bases; J trimming: 4 bases; junction bases outside the gene matches: 2. In DNA, the CDR3 is TGTGCCAGCAGCTCGGGACTAGCGGCAGAGACCCAGTACTTC. Translating it yields CASSSGLAAETQYF.

The rearrangement joins TRBV7-8 to TRBJ2-7; D ambiguous. Germline V lookup: CDR1 SGHVS, CDR2 FQNEAQ. V lost 6 bases and J 4 bases, leaving 13 bases between the germline ends. CDR3 length: 13 amino acids. This CDR3 reads CASRSRLQYEQYF. CDR3 DNA: TGTGCCAGCAGGTCCAGGTTGCAGTACGAGCAGTACTTC.

This clonotype was observed a few times. The chain couples TRBV5-6 to TRBJ1-2, with D possibly TRBD1 on 5 matching bases. Trimming stripped 0 bases from V and 7 bases from J, with 16 bases between. The CDR3 is made up of 15 amino acids. Germline V gene data show CDR1 as SGHDT and CDR2 as YYEEEE. The CDR3 is CASSLAMAGYRGYTF. The CDR3 DNA is TGTGCCAGCAGCTTGGCCATGGCAGGGTATCGTGGCTACACCTTC.

V usage is TRBV15 and J usage is TRBJ1-1; D gene unclear. Between the trimmed V and J ends, which lost 0 bases and 3 bases, there was a span of 17 bases. Germline CDR1 is LNHNV and CDR2 is YYDKDF (reference sequence). The CDR3 has 17 residues. The CDR3 DNA reads TGTGCCACCAGCAGAGAGCCAGGCCCCCGCTTTGACACTGAAGCTTTCTTT. Its protein is CATSREPGPRFDTEAFF.

This clonotype was counted at least ten times. The chain carries TRBV7-8 and TRBJ2-3; TRBD2 matches 12 bases. The CDR3 length is 16 residues. Trimming at V came to 1 base and at J to 5 bases, leaving 4 bases not matched to a gene. Looked up from germline, CDR1 is SGHVS and CDR2 is FQNEAQ. The CDR3 nucleotides read TGTGCCAGCAGCTTAGGGACTAGCGGGGTGAGAGATACGCAGTATTTT. The encoded protein is CASSLGTSGVRDTQYF.